This T cell receptor beta chain is from a study of T-cell memory formation after mild COVID-19. General study results and limits: CD4+ clones that contracted lay mainly in CM and EM; CD8+ ones lay in EMRA. Clones that contracted from day 15 to 85 were balanced CD4/CD8, while later expanders leaned CD4+. A second wave of clones peaked on day 37, and their SARS-CoV-2 specificity went unconfirmed. A subset of responding clones appeared in pre-infection memory, suggesting cross-reactive memory joined.

Only a few counts were recorded for this clonotype. Its specificity is unknown. TCRdb re-derived calls from the 5' RACE reads in MiXCR, one entry per CDR3 protein. Among about 340,000 distinct CDR3 sequences, over 10% were seen once, and the ten largest hold over 20%. Trimming cost V 4 bases and J 4 bases, with 8 bases left between them. CDR1 is SGHTA, CDR2 FQGNSA, per germline. This CDR3 is 13 amino acids long. J is TRBJ1-5 and V is TRBV7-2; unclear D gene. The sequenced sample was PBMCs or a T cell subset sorted from them (not recorded which). The clonotype comes from a man aged 18-30 years who had mild COVID-19 (a few samples of this study predate the infection). Cell type and time point are not known. The CDR3 reads CASSSQLNQPQHF. The CDR3 DNA sequence: TGTGCCAGCAGCTCTCAGTTAAATCAGCCCCAGCATTTT.